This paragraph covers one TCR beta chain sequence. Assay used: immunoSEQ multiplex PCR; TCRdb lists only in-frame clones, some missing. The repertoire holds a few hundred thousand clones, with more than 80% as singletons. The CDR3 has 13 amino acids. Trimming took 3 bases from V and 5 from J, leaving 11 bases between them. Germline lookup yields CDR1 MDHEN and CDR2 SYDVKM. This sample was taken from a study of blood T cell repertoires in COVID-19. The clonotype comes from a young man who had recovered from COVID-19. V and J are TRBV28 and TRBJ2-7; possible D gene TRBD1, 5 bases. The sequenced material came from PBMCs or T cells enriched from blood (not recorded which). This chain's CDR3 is CASSLGQPDEQYF. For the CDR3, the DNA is TGTGCCAGCAGTTTGGGGCAGCCCGACGAGCAGTACTTC.